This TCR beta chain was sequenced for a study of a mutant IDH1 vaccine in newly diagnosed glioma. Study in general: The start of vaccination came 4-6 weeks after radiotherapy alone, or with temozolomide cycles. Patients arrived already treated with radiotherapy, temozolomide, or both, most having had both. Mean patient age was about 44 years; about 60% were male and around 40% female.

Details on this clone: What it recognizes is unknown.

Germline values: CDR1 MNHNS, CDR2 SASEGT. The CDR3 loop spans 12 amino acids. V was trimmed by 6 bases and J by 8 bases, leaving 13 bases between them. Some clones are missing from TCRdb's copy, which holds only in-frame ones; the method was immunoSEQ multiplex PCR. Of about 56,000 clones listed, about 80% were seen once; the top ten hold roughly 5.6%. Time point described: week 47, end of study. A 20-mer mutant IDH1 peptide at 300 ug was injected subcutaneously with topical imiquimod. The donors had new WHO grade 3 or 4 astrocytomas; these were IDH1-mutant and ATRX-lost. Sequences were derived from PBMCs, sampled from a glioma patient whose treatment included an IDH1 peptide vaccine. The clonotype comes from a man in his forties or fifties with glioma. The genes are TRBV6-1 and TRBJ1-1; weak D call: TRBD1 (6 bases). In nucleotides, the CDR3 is TGTGCCAGCAGCGTATACAGGGACGAAGCTTTCTTT. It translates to CASSVYRDEAFF.